The 7 T cell receptor beta chains below were found in one sample sequenced in a study of T and B cells in COVID-19 patients. Blood genomic DNA input for TRB amplification was about 250-500 ng. BIOMED2 TRB-A/B primer pools were used in multiplex TRB PCR. A single record per CDR3 protein comes from TCRdb applying MiXCR to the multiplex PCR reads. Of about 5,400 distinct CDR3 sequences listed, 25% to 30% are singletons. The sequencing input was blood. Receptor source: a human donor with active COVID-19.

This clonotype was counted at least ten times. The chain links TRBV7-6 to TRBJ1-3, with 7 positions matching TRBD1. The V gene end was trimmed by 5 bases and the J gene end by 3 bases; junction bases not matched to a gene: 7. Germline CDR1 is SGHVS and CDR2 is FNYEAQ. This CDR3 is built from 15 residues. The CDR3 bases are TGTGCCAGCAGCAGAACAGGGGACGGTGGAAACACCATATATTTT. Translation: CASSRTGDGGNTIYF.

This clonotype was found many times. This chain links TRBV18 with TRBJ1-6, with D uncertain. This CDR3 has 16 amino acids. V was pared by 2 bases and J by 10 bases, with 18 bases between. CDR1 and CDR2 from the germline V gene are KGHSH and LQKENI. The CDR3 DNA reads TGTGCCAGCTCACCAGGGTCACTAGGAAGCGGATCACCCCTCCACTTT. Translating gives CASSPGSLGSGSPLHF.

By share, this clonotype counts as medium-sized. V is TRBV6-1 and J is TRBJ2-6; a possible D gene is TRBD1 (5 bases). The CDR3 has 17 amino acids. Trimming took off 6 bases at V and 0 bases at J, with 15 bases between the two ends. Germline CDR1 is MNHNS and CDR2 is SASEGT. The CDR3: CASRLLQGFSGANVLTF. In DNA form, the CDR3 reads TGTGCCAGCAGACTACTTCAGGGTTTCTCTGGGGCCAACGTCCTGACTTTC.

In its sample, this clonotype ranks as medium-sized. It is unclear where the CDR3 begins or ends on the DNA, so no DNA is shown, and the CDR3 is as TCRdb lists it. The rearrangement joins TRBV7-5 to TRBJ2-1; the table's D call of TRBD2 was not tested on the DNA. TRBV7-5 is a recognized pseudogene. Termini included, the CDR3 measures 18 amino acids. CDR3 in amino acids: CISVPEAAPSGRTPEQFF.

By its share, this clonotype is medium-sized. Here the CDR3 DNA reads TGTGCCAGCAGTTTAGGGGGTAAGATTCAGTTCTTC. It translates to CASSLGGKIQFF. The chain links TRBV12-3 or TRBV12-4 to TRBJ2-1, with D unclear. V shed 1 base and J shed 13 bases, with 11 bases lying between them. CDR3 size: 12 residues.

This clonotype is judged medium-sized. The chain links TRBV7-9 to TRBJ2-3; 11 bases agree with TRBD2. This CDR3 is 17 amino acids long. Germline V gene data show CDR1 as SEHNR and CDR2 as FQNEAQ (reference sequence). The V and J ends lost 1 base and 6 bases, in that order; junction bases with no gene match: 9. The CDR3 loop reads CASSLGDSGRVRDTQYF. In DNA form, the CDR3 reads TGTGCCAGCAGCTTAGGGGATAGCGGGAGGGTCCGGGATACGCAGTATTTT.

This clonotype was detected many times. The rearrangement joins TRBV10-3 to TRBJ2-2, with no clear D. CDR1 ENHRY and CDR2 SYGVKD come from the germline V gene. The CDR3 length is 14 residues. Trimming shortened V by 7 bases and J by 3 bases, and 12 bases separated the two germline ends. The CDR3 protein is CAITRRLDTGELFF. The CDR3 region has the DNA TGTGCCATCACTCGCAGGTTGGACACCGGGGAGCTGTTTTTT.